This TCR beta chain stems from a study of CD8+ T cells in alopecia areata. As the sequencing template, cDNA was produced by extracting RNA and reverse transcribing it. The data were produced by immunoSEQ multiplex PCR, yet TCRdb's version contains in-frame clones alone and is incomplete. The sample shows 150,000 or so clones, about 49% of them seen only once. This CDR3 comprises 15 residues. Germline CDR1 and CDR2: SGHKS and YYEKEE (reference sequence). Trimming took 4 bases from V and 1 from J, leaving 11 bases between them. This chain connects TRBV5-5 to TRBJ2-2, with a tentative D call TRBD1 (6 bases). The sequences come from CD8+ T cells sorted from blood, collected at week 0. The TCR was taken from a human donor with alopecia areata. The CDR3 nucleotides are TGTGCCAGCAGCCGTTGGGGACAGAACACCGGGGAGCTGTTTTTT. Translation gives CASSRWGQNTGELFF.